This T cell receptor (beta chain) was recorded in a study of OX40 agonist ivuxolimab in advanced cancers. In the study overall: The dose of intravenous ivuxolimab that patients received every 2 weeks ranged from 0.01 to 10 mg/kg. Points from the study as a whole: The study observed clonal expansion of CD4+ and CD8+ blood T cells by week 6 at 0.1 to 3.0 mg/kg.

With 6 bases clipped from V and 7 bases from J, the junction kept 8 bases outside the gene matches. There are 13 residues in the CDR3. Germline loops: CDR1 MGHDK, CDR2 SYGVNS. For this clone: Its antigen is unknown.

TCRdb's table, derived via immunoSEQ multiplex PCR, lists solely in-frame clones and lacks some. The sample lists tens of thousands of clones; around 90% were seen once. V usage is TRBV25-1 and J usage is TRBJ2-7; 8 bases line up with TRBD2. The receptor's source is an adult with an advanced solid tumor such as melanoma, head and neck, liver or kidney cancer. Source: CD4+ or CD8+ T cells sorted from blood, taken in a trial of the OX40 agonist ivuxolimab. CDR3 sequence reads: CASSRGGSDEQYF. The CDR3 nucleotides are TGTGCCAGCAGCCGGGGGGGATCGGATGAGCAGTACTTC.